These 21 T cell receptor beta chains were all obtained from the same sample, sequenced in a study of blood T cell repertoires in COVID-19. Using immunoSEQ multiplex PCR, the repertoire was profiled, and TCRdb retains in-frame clones only, with some absent. The sample has over 250,000 clones, approximately 86% seen once; the top ten hold under 3%. The sample consisted of PBMCs or T cells enriched from blood (not recorded which). The origin of the receptors is a woman aged 18-30 years who had recovered from COVID-19.

The chain joins TRBV7-8 to TRBJ1-1; D gene uncertain. Trimming cost V 5 bases and J 3 bases, with 16 bases left between them. Germline CDR1 is SGHVS and CDR2 is FQNEAQ. The CDR3 runs 15 residues. CDR3 bases: TGTGCCAGCAGCCTCTGGACTCAGGAGGACACTGAAGCTTTCTTT. This encodes CASSLWTQEDTEAFF.

This chain joins TRBV27 and TRBJ2-2; tentatively, D is TRBD2 (6 bases). Per germline, CDR1 MNHEY and CDR2 SMNVEV (reference sequence). The ends were cut back, 3 bases at V and 2 bases at J, with 13 bases in the middle. CDR3 length: 16 residues. In nucleotides, the CDR3 is TGTGCCAGCAGTTTTTACGGGAGCGCTAACACCGGGGAGCTGTTTTTT. Protein: CASSFYGSANTGELFF.

This chain links TRBV7-3 with TRBJ1-2; 7 nucleotides align to TRBD1. Trimming took 5 bases from V and 2 from J; bases not matched to a gene: 2. CDR3 length: 13 amino acids. CDR1 and CDR2 from the germline V gene are SGHTA and FQGTGA. This CDR3 is CASSQTGNYGYTF. The CDR3 DNA follows: TGTGCCAGCAGCCAGACAGGGAACTATGGCTACACCTTC.

This chain uses TRBV4-3 with TRBJ2-5, with a tentative D call TRBD1 (6 bases). CDR1 and CDR2 from the germline V gene are LGHNA and YSLEER. V was clipped by 1 base and J by 10 bases, with 22 bases between them. The CDR3 covers 16 residues. The DNA for the CDR3 is TGCGCCAGCAGCCAAGTTGTGGGGGCCCTTCGAGAGGGCCAGTACTTC. Residues: CASSQVVGALREGQYF.

This clone was seen a single time. The rearrangement uses TRBV9 and TRBJ2-3; D may be TRBD2 (5 bases). V dropped 2 bases and J dropped 3 bases, with 10 bases sitting between them. Per germline, CDR1 SGDLS and CDR2 YYNGEE. The CDR3 totals 14 residues. The DNA of the CDR3 is TGTGCCAGCAGCGTGCTTGGCGGGACAGATACGCAGTATTTT. It codes for CASSVLGGTDTQYF.

This chain uses TRBV9 with TRBJ2-3, with D possibly TRBD2 on 5 matching bases. V dropped 4 bases and J dropped 6 bases, with 12 bases sitting between them. From germline, CDR1 is SGDLS and CDR2 YYNGEE. The CDR3 loop spans 13 amino acids. The CDR3 protein is CASSPGIRDTQYF. DNA of the CDR3: TGTGCCAGCAGCCCGGGAATCAGGGATACGCAGTATTTT. The full variable domain, in which reference TRBV9 and TRBJ2-3 provide the parts outside the CDR3, is DSGVTQTPKHLITATGQRVTLRCSPRSGDLSVYWYQQSLDQGLQFLIQYYNGEERAKGNILERFSAQQFPDLHSELNLSSLELGDSALYFCASSPGIRDTQYFGPGTRLTVL.

The rearrangement joins TRBV3-1 (or the pseudogene TRBV3-2) to TRBJ1-5; D gene unclear. CDR1 and CDR2 (germline): LGHDT, YNNKEL (reference sequence). This CDR3 is 13 amino acids long. V shed 0 bases and J shed 5 bases, with 5 bases lying between them. The CDR3 region is CASSQDLDQPQHF. The DNA for the CDR3 is TGTGCCAGCAGCCAAGATCTAGATCAGCCCCAGCATTTT.

The rearrangement joins TRBV28 to TRBJ2-5, with D perhaps matching TRBD2 (7 bases). V was pared by 3 bases and J by 1 base, with 18 bases between. The CDR3 sequence is 17 residues long. Germline loops: CDR1 MDHEN, CDR2 SYDVKM. CDR3 sequence reads: CASSFGGAPMTQETQYF. The DNA for the CDR3 is TGTGCCAGCAGTTTTGGGGGGGCGCCGATGACCCAAGAGACCCAGTACTTC.

The chain carries TRBV4-1 and TRBJ1-2, with 7 bases lining up with TRBD1. V shed 5 bases, J shed 4 bases, and the junction held 10 bases outside the gene matches. Germline V gene sequence: CDR1 MGHRA, CDR2 YSYEKL. This CDR3 is built from 15 residues. This chain's CDR3 is CASSNRDSASYGYTF. For the CDR3, the DNA is TGCGCCAGCAGCAACCGGGACAGCGCTTCCTATGGCTACACCTTC.

The V call is TRBV28, the J call TRBJ2-7; 11 bases are shared with TRBD1. Germline V lookup: CDR1 MDHEN, CDR2 SYDVKM. The CDR3 is 14 amino acids. J was trimmed by 6 bases and V by 5 bases; bases with no gene match: 6. The CDR3 is CASSASGTGGEQYF. The CDR3 nucleotides are TGTGCCAGCAGTGCCTCCGGGACAGGGGGCGAGCAGTACTTC.

CDR3 sequence (DNA): TGTGCCAGCACGAGACAGGGTAACACTGAAGCTTTCTTT. It codes for CASTRQGNTEAFF. This rearrangement joins TRBV11-2 to TRBJ1-1, with 7 bases aligning to TRBD1. CDR3 length: 13 amino acids. J gave up 2 bases and V 7 bases, and 4 bases lay outside the gene matches. Germline CDR1 and CDR2: SGHAT and FQNNGV.

The chain couples TRBV15 to TRBJ2-1; possible D gene TRBD1, 6 bases. The CDR3 covers 15 residues. V was clipped by 1 base and J by 10 bases, with 17 bases between them. Looked up from germline, CDR1 is LNHNV and CDR2 is YYDKDF (reference sequence). This CDR3 is CATSRVRMGAQEQFF. For the CDR3, the DNA is TGTGCCACCAGCAGAGTTAGAATGGGGGCGCAGGAGCAGTTCTTC.

The chain links TRBV5-3 to TRBJ2-1; 12 bases map to TRBD2. TRBV5-3 is given ORF status, its function remaining uncertain. After removal of 8 bases from V and 8 bases from J, the junction contained 11 bases not matched to a gene. This CDR3 is 15 amino acids long. The CDR3 DNA follows: TGTGCCAGGAGTCGACTAGCGGGAGTTTCAGATGAGCAGTTCTTC. Residues: CARSRLAGVSDEQFF.

The gene calls are TRBV28 and TRBJ2-5; 11 bases agree with TRBD2. The CDR3 length is 16 residues. In germline, CDR1 is MDHEN, CDR2 SYDVKM. J was trimmed by 2 bases and V by 4 bases; bases with no gene match: 6. The chain's CDR3 is CASSSRLAGLQETQYF. CDR3 sequence (DNA): TGTGCCAGCAGTTCGCGACTAGCGGGACTTCAAGAGACCCAGTACTTC.

This chain joins TRBV28 and TRBJ1-3; perhaps TRBD1 as D (6 bases). This CDR3 has 18 residues. Germline V gives CDR1 MDHEN, CDR2 SYDVKM. V lost 3 bases to trimming and J lost 2 bases, with 20 bases between them. The CDR3 DNA sequence: TGTGCCAGCAGTTTCCCCGCGGGGGGGCGCGGGGCTGGAAACACCATATATTTT. The encoded protein is CASSFPAGGRGAGNTIYF.

This clone was detected once. The CDR3, as DNA: TGTGCCAGCAGCTTCGGGCGAGTGGGAGAAATTCAGTACTTC. Translated: CASSFGRVGEIQYF. The chain employs TRBV11-3 and TRBJ2-4; possibly TRBD2 for D (5 bases). Germline CDR1 and CDR2: SGHNT and YENEEA. Trimming cost V 3 bases and J 10 bases, with 16 bases left between them. This CDR3 is 14 amino acids long. Full variable domain (missing parts from reference TRBV11-3 and TRBJ2-4): EAGVVQSPRYKIIEKKQPVAFWCNPISGHNTLYWYLQNLGQGPELLIRYENEEAVDDSQLPKDRFSAERLKGVDSTLKIQPAELGDSAVYLCASSFGRVGEIQYFGAGTRLSVL.

The chain recombines TRBV5-1 with TRBJ2-5, with TRBD1 matching over 9 bases. The CDR3 is 14 amino acids. V gave up 4 bases and J gave up 4 bases; unmatched junction bases: 5. The V gene's germline CDR1 is SGHRS and CDR2 YFSETQ. The CDR3 DNA follows: TGCGCCAGCAGCCTCCTGGACAGGGGAGAGACCCAGTACTTC. Protein sequence: CASSLLDRGETQYF.

The rearrangement joins TRBV29-1 to TRBJ2-1; D ambiguous. Germline CDR1 and CDR2: SQVTM and ANQGSEA. This CDR3 is built from 12 residues. V was cut by 6 bases and J by 0 bases, with 6 bases left in between. CDR3 sequence (DNA): TGCAGCGTCCGGAGCTCCTACAATGAGCAGTTCTTC. This translates into CSVRSSYNEQFF.

The V and J genes are TRBV5-4 and TRBJ2-1; 13 bases align to TRBD2. CDR3 length: 16 residues. Germline lookup yields CDR1 SGHNT and CDR2 YYREEE (reference sequence). J lost 3 bases, V lost 4 bases, and 4 bases had no gene match. The CDR3 nucleotides read TGTGCCAGCAGCCCTGGGACTAGCGGGAACTACAATGAGCAGTTCTTC. It is translated as CASSPGTSGNYNEQFF.

The gene calls are TRBV15 and TRBJ1-2; D may be TRBD1 (6 bases). The CDR3 is 18 amino acids. V was shortened by 0 bases and J by 7 bases, with 24 bases between the two germline ends. Per the germline V gene, CDR1 is LNHNV and CDR2 is YYDKDF (reference sequence). This CDR3 is CATSRDHRVEFGSGGYTF. CDR3 bases: TGTGCCACCAGCAGAGATCACAGGGTTGAATTCGGTTCGGGTGGCTACACCTTC.

The chain is built from TRBV7-9 and TRBJ1-5; D remains unclear. The CDR3 totals 12 residues. V was trimmed by 6 bases and J by 16 bases, leaving 19 bases between them. Germline V CDR1 and CDR2: SEHNR, FQNEAQ (reference sequence). The CDR3 loop reads CASSLGGTHAHF. Here the CDR3 DNA reads TGTGCCAGCAGTCTCGGCGGAACGCATGCACATTTT.